The clone carrying this T cell receptor beta chain was counted between two and nine times. The target antigen is unknown. This record belongs to a study of a mutant IDH1 vaccine in newly diagnosed glioma. Time point defined: week 23, last vaccination. A single vaccine dose contained 300 ug of mutant IDH1 20-mer peptide, and topical imiquimod was used with it. This CDR3 is built from 15 residues. Trimming removed 2 bases at V and 0 bases at J, with 8 bases between. From germline, CDR1 is MNHEY and CDR2 SVGAGI. Clones were sequenced by immunoSEQ multiplex PCR, and TCRdb holds only the in-frame ones, with some missing. This table holds approximately 28,000 clones, less than 90% found once.

The source is a woman younger than 35 with glioma. The gene calls are TRBV6-5 and TRBJ1-5; D is uncertain. This specimen was PBMCs, taken from a glioma patient whose treatment included an IDH1 peptide vaccine. CDR3 sequence (DNA): TGTGCCAGCAGTTACGTAGCAGATAGCAATCAGCCCCAGCATTTT. Translated: CASSYVADSNQPQHF.